This TCR beta chain was observed in a study of Ad26.COV2.S vaccination and SARS-CoV-2 variants. Study at large: Donor participated within the Ad26.COV2.S arm of the COV1001 trial. Study-wide results and limits: Vaccinees displayed broader spike-specific TCR repertoires than placebo recipients.

Assay: immunoSEQ multiplex PCR; the TCRdb copy retains only in-frame clones and omits some. The sample consists of roughly 270,000 clones, about 87% of them appearing once. Notes on this clone: Its matching antigen is unknown.

The germline gives CDR1 MNHEY, CDR2 SMNVEV (reference sequence). V was trimmed by 2 bases and J by 5 bases, leaving 12 bases between them. This CDR3 has 15 amino acids. Treatment here: about 20 received Ad26.COV2.S at low or high dose, single or two shots; 5 received placebo; per-sample allocation not given. Collection of the samples took place on day 63 after the first injection of vaccine or placebo. Whoever gave the sample was an adult aged 18-55 years in Boston. An Ad26 vector expressing Wuhan-strain SARS-CoV-2 spike served as the vaccine. The material was peripheral blood, obtained in a trial of Ad26.COV2.S vaccine versus placebo. The chain joins TRBV27 to TRBJ2-2; the D gene is possibly TRBD2 (5 bases). This sequence originates from a person aged 18 to 59 who received the Ad26.COV2.S COVID-19 vaccine or a placebo. Here the CDR3 reads CASSLRTPSTGELFF. CDR3 in DNA: TGTGCCAGCAGTTTACGGACTCCGAGTACCGGGGAGCTGTTTTTT.